The 6 T cell receptor beta chains reported below all come from one sample, sequenced in a study of blood T cell repertoires in COVID-19. Libraries were prepared by immunoSEQ multiplex PCR; TCRdb keeps only in-frame clonotypes and omits some of them. The sample has 200,000 to 300,000 clones, under 85% seen once. The sequencing sample was made of peripheral blood. Receptors originate from a human donor in a cohort sampled during active COVID-19.

The rearrangement links TRBV5-6 to TRBJ2-5; 12 bases fit TRBD2. There are 14 residues in the CDR3. Germline loops: CDR1 SGHDT, CDR2 YYEEEE. Trimming at V came to 7 bases and at J to 4 bases, leaving 5 bases not matched to a gene. The CDR3 is CASGETSGRETQYF. CDR3 sequence (DNA): TGTGCCAGCGGCGAGACTAGCGGGAGAGAGACCCAGTACTTC.

The gene calls are TRBV30 and TRBJ1-4, with D maybe TRBD1 (6 bases). Germline-derived CDR1 and CDR2 are GTSNPN and SVGIG (reference sequence). CDR3 length: 17 residues. Trimming took 8 bases from V and 2 from J, leaving 24 bases between them. Here the CDR3 reads CAVRRAGAFVTNEKLFF. DNA of the CDR3: TGTGCCGTACGACGGGCAGGGGCTTTTGTGACTAATGAAAAACTGTTTTTT.

J is TRBJ1-3 and V is TRBV28, with a weak D call TRBD1 (5 bases). From germline, CDR1 is MDHEN and CDR2 SYDVKM. The length of the CDR3 is 17 residues. With 3 bases removed from V and 4 bases from J, the gap between germline ends came to 19 bases. Here the CDR3 reads CASSFGTVTLWGNTIYF. The CDR3 nucleotides are TGTGCCAGCAGTTTTGGGACTGTCACCCTCTGGGGAAACACCATATATTTT.

The rearrangement uses TRBV7-2 and TRBJ2-7; TRBD2 agrees at 16 bases. V gave up 6 bases and J gave up 2 bases; unmatched junction bases: 10. This CDR3 contains 18 residues. Germline V gene lookup returns CDR1 SGHTA and CDR2 FQGNSA. The CDR3 DNA sequence: TGTGCCAGCAGTCCCCTTACCGGGACTAGCGGGAGGGCCTACGAGCAGTACTTC. Residues: CASSPLTGTSGRAYEQYF.

This chain joins TRBV5-4 and TRBJ2-5; 7 bases map to TRBD1. The CDR3 consists of 16 residues. CDR1 is SGHNT, CDR2 YYREEE, per germline (reference sequence). The V gene end was trimmed by 0 bases and the J gene end by 4 bases; junction bases not matched to a gene: 9. CDR3 sequence reads: CASSLGGTAAGETQYF. CDR3 DNA sequence: TGTGCCAGCAGCTTGGGAGGGACAGCGGCGGGAGAGACCCAGTACTTC. Full variable domain (rest looked up from reference TRBV5-4 and TRBJ2-5): ETGVTQSPTHLIKTRGQQVTLRCSSQSGHNTVSWYQQALGQGPQFIFQYYREEENGRGNFPPRFSGLQFPNYSSELNVNALELDDSALYLCASSLGGTAAGETQYFGPGTRLLVL.

This rearrangement joins TRBV5-4 to TRBJ2-1; 8 nucleotides match TRBD1. Germline-derived CDR1 and CDR2 are SGHNT and YYREEE (reference sequence). The CDR3 spans 13 residues. The junction had 0 bases not matched to a gene; V was cut back by 0 bases and J by 7 bases. CDR3: CASSLDRGNEQFF. The CDR3 DNA follows: TGTGCCAGCAGCTTGGACAGGGGGAATGAGCAGTTCTTC.